Listed below are T cell receptor beta chains from one sample, sequenced in a study of blood T cell repertoires in COVID-19. This table comes from immunoSEQ multiplex PCR, and its TCRdb copy is limited to in-frame clones, with some not included. The table shows a few hundred thousand clones, with about nine tenths occurring only once. The source material was peripheral blood. The receptors derive from a woman aged 30 to 39 who had recovered from COVID-19. Both conserved end residues are part of each CDR3. The order of the fields is V gene, D gene, J gene, clone size, CDR3 DNA, CDR3 protein. A D gene is named only where the DNA matches it firmly. Rows may omit the clone size; those that give it use once, few, many or a size class.

v_gene: TRBV10-3
d_gene: TRBD2
j_gene: TRBJ2-1
abundance: NA
CDR3nt: TGTGCCATCAGTGATCACGGACTAGCGGGGGACCTCAATGAGCAGTTCTTC
CDR3aa: CAISDHGLAGDLNEQFF

v_gene: TRBV6-2/TRBV6-3
d_gene: NA
j_gene: TRBJ2-6
abundance: NA
CDR3nt: TGTGCCAGCAGTTACTCTGGGGGGACTGGGGCCAACGTCCTGACTTTC
CDR3aa: CASSYSGGTGANVLTF

v_gene: TRBV19
d_gene: NA
j_gene: TRBJ1-5
abundance: NA
CDR3nt: TGTGCCAGTAGTATAGCCCCTTCCCAGCCCCAGCATTTT
CDR3aa: CASSIAPSQPQHF

v_gene: TRBV20-1
d_gene: NA
j_gene: TRBJ2-1
abundance: NA
CDR3nt: TGCAGTGCTAGAGACGGTGAGCAGTTCTTC
CDR3aa: CSARDGEQFF

v_gene: TRBV2
d_gene: NA
j_gene: TRBJ1-2
abundance: NA
CDR3nt: TGTGCCAGCCACAGGGTATCCTATGGCTACACCTTC
CDR3aa: CASHRVSYGYTF

v_gene: TRBV5-6
d_gene: TRBD1
j_gene: TRBJ1-5
abundance: NA
CDR3nt: TGTGCCAGCACTCACAGGGGTGGGCAGCCCCAGCATTTT
CDR3aa: CASTHRGGQPQHF

v_gene: TRBV7-2
d_gene: NA
j_gene: TRBJ1-2
abundance: NA
CDR3nt: TGTGCCAGCAGCTCGGGGTCTTTCTATGGCTACACCTTC
CDR3aa: CASSSGSFYGYTF

v_gene: TRBV12-3/TRBV12-4
d_gene: NA
j_gene: TRBJ2-3
abundance: NA
CDR3nt: TGTGCCAGCAGTTTAGTTATAGATACGCAGTATTTT
CDR3aa: CASSLVIDTQYF

v_gene: TRBV30
d_gene: TRBD1
j_gene: TRBJ1-2
abundance: NA
CDR3nt: TGTGCCTGGGGGACAGGGGGCGGCTATGGCTACACCTTC
CDR3aa: CAWGTGGGYGYTF

v_gene: TRBV28
d_gene: NA
j_gene: TRBJ1-4
abundance: NA
CDR3nt: TGTGCCACCCGACTGGGAGAACTGTTTTTT
CDR3aa: CATRLGELFF

v_gene: TRBV18
d_gene: TRBD1
j_gene: TRBJ1-1
abundance: NA
CDR3nt: TGTGCCAGCTCTCTGGACAGGGTGAACACTGAAGCTTTCTTT
CDR3aa: CASSLDRVNTEAFF

v_gene: TRBV5-6
d_gene: TRBD1
j_gene: TRBJ2-1
abundance: NA
CDR3nt: TGTGCCAGCAGCTTACTGACAGGGGCCTTATACAATGAGCAGTTCTTC
CDR3aa: CASSLLTGALYNEQFF

v_gene: TRBV18
d_gene: TRBD1
j_gene: TRBJ2-7
abundance: few
CDR3nt: TGTGCCAGCTCACGTGGCGGGACAGGGGTTCGCGAGCAGTACTTC
CDR3aa: CASSRGGTGVREQYF

v_gene: TRBV5-1
d_gene: NA
j_gene: TRBJ1-4
abundance: NA
CDR3nt: TGCGCCAGCAGCTTGGGTCCGAGCAATGAAAAACTGTTTTTT
CDR3aa: CASSLGPSNEKLFF

v_gene: TRBV5-1
d_gene: NA
j_gene: TRBJ2-3
abundance: NA
CDR3nt: TGCGCCAGCAGCCTTGAGGGTAGGACAGATACGCAGTATTTT
CDR3aa: CASSLEGRTDTQYF

v_gene: TRBV27
d_gene: TRBD1
j_gene: TRBJ1-2
abundance: NA
CDR3nt: TGTGCCAGCAGCCTCAGGGGGAACTATGGCTACACCTTC
CDR3aa: CASSLRGNYGYTF

v_gene: TRBV4-3
d_gene: TRBD1
j_gene: TRBJ1-6
abundance: NA
CDR3nt: TGCGCCAGCAGCCAAGAAGGGGCAGGGGGCGCCTATAATTCACCCCTCCACTTT
CDR3aa: CASSQEGAGGAYNSPLHF

v_gene: TRBV7-2
d_gene: TRBD1
j_gene: TRBJ2-1
abundance: NA
CDR3nt: TGTGCCAGCAGCCCCTGGGACAGGGGGTCATACAATGAGCAGTTCTTC
CDR3aa: CASSPWDRGSYNEQFF

v_gene: TRBV28
d_gene: TRBD2
j_gene: TRBJ2-2
abundance: NA
CDR3nt: TGTGCCAGCCAGCGGGGGGGGAACACCGGGGAGCTGTTTTTT
CDR3aa: CASQRGGNTGELFF

v_gene: TRBV2
d_gene: TRBD1
j_gene: TRBJ1-4
abundance: NA
CDR3nt: TGTGCCAGCAGAGATCGGACAGGGGAGGAAAAACTGTTTTTT
CDR3aa: CASRDRTGEEKLFF

v_gene: TRBV2
d_gene: TRBD1
j_gene: TRBJ2-7
abundance: NA
CDR3nt: TGTGCCAGCGAATTCCCTCAGGGGGCCGTTCAAGAGCAGTACTTC
CDR3aa: CASEFPQGAVQEQYF

v_gene: TRBV10-1
d_gene: TRBD1
j_gene: TRBJ2-3
abundance: NA
CDR3nt: TGCGCCAGCAGTGAGTTAAGGACAGGGGGCTCCACAGATACGCAGTATTTT
CDR3aa: CASSELRTGGSTDTQYF

v_gene: TRBV5-4
d_gene: NA
j_gene: TRBJ1-1
abundance: NA
CDR3nt: TGTGCCAGCAGGCCGGACTGGGGTGGCGGAGGAGCTGGGGCTTTCTTT
CDR3aa: CASRPDWGGGGAGAFF

v_gene: TRBV6-5
d_gene: NA
j_gene: TRBJ1-2
abundance: NA
CDR3nt: TGTGCCAGCAGCCCCGACAGTACCTATGGCTACACCTTC
CDR3aa: CASSPDSTYGYTF

v_gene: TRBV9
d_gene: TRBD2
j_gene: TRBJ2-1
abundance: NA
CDR3nt: TGTGCCAGCAGTCCCAGCGGGGGGGGCTACAATGAGCAGTTCTTC
CDR3aa: CASSPSGGGYNEQFF

v_gene: TRBV20-1
d_gene: TRBD1
j_gene: TRBJ1-4
abundance: NA
CDR3nt: TGCAGTGCTAGTCCAGGGGGGAGAACTAATGAAAAACTGTTTTTT
CDR3aa: CSASPGGRTNEKLFF

v_gene: TRBV5-6
d_gene: TRBD2
j_gene: TRBJ2-7
abundance: NA
CDR3nt: TGTGCCAGCAGCTTCTCAGGGAGGGAAACCTACGAGCAGTACTTC
CDR3aa: CASSFSGRETYEQYF

v_gene: TRBV28
d_gene: TRBD2
j_gene: TRBJ2-2
abundance: NA
CDR3nt: TGTGCCGTACAAAAAGCGGGGGGTAACACCGGGGAGCTGTTTTTT
CDR3aa: CAVQKAGGNTGELFF

v_gene: TRBV28
d_gene: NA
j_gene: TRBJ2-2
abundance: NA
CDR3nt: TGTGCCAGCACCTCTTGGGGGGGCAACACCGGGGAGCTGTTTTTT
CDR3aa: CASTSWGGNTGELFF

v_gene: TRBV7-2
d_gene: NA
j_gene: TRBJ1-2
abundance: NA
CDR3nt: TGTGCCAGCAGCCCTCCGACAGTTCTCCACTATGGCTACACCTTC
CDR3aa: CASSPPTVLHYGYTF

v_gene: TRBV9
d_gene: NA
j_gene: TRBJ1-6
abundance: few
CDR3nt: TGTGCCAGCAGCGTAACTGTATACTCACCCCTCCACTTT
CDR3aa: CASSVTVYSPLHF